This T cell receptor (beta chain) is from a study of blood T cell repertoires in COVID-19. Study context: PBMCs, B-cell-depleted T cells, or T cells provided the cDNA or gDNA that made up the material.

TCRdb's copy holds only in-frame clones and misses some; the assay was immunoSEQ multiplex PCR. The data show approximately 130,000 clones, about 76% seen once. Germline assignment: CDR1 SEHNR and CDR2 FQNEAQ (reference sequence). The ends lost 1 base at V and 5 bases at J; junction bases unmatched: 6. The CDR3 contains 15 residues. The chain recombines TRBV7-9 with TRBJ2-3; 7 positions match TRBD2. Sequencing was carried out using peripheral blood. This receptor was obtained from a man aged 80 or over with acute or convalescent COVID-19. The CDR3 nucleotides are TGTGCCAGCAGCTTAGGGGGAGGGTCGGGAGATACGCAGTATTTT. This sequence encodes CASSLGGGSGDTQYF.